The 20 T cell receptor beta chains in this list originate from one sample, sequenced in a study of spatial heterogeneity in lung cancer. Study-level findings and limits: Tumor mutation counts were tracked by expanded intratumoral alpha and beta TCR counts.

TCRdb passed the 5' RACE reads through MiXCR, listing each CDR3 protein once. The repertoire includes roughly 2,600 distinct CDR3 sequences, about 5.3% of them detected once, and approximately 10% sits in the top ten. These receptors have no identified antigens. Time point in this sample: sample taken at primary tumor resection. The sequences come from lung tumor tissue, collected at surgery. Receptor source: a male donor with early-stage non-small cell lung cancer.

This clonotype was seen ten or more times. The chain employs TRBV20-1 and TRBJ1-5, with D maybe TRBD1 (5 bases). The CDR3 extends over 15 amino acids. Trimming cost V 8 bases and J 4 bases, with 21 bases left between them. The germline CDR1 and CDR2 sequences are DFQATT and SNEGSKA (reference sequence). The CDR3 loop is CSPVLRTLTNQPQHF. In DNA form, the CDR3 reads TGCAGTCCTGTTCTCAGGACATTGACGAATCAGCCCCAGCATTTT.

Ten or more counts support this clonotype. The J gene is TRBJ2-7, the V gene TRBV29-1; 10 bases line up with TRBD2. Germline V gives CDR1 SQVTM, CDR2 ANQGSEA. This CDR3 is 13 amino acids long. Trimming took 2 bases from V and 7 from J; bases not matched to a gene: 5. CDR3 DNA sequence: TGCAGCGTTGAACTAGCGGGAGTAGGGGAGCAGTACTTC. This encodes CSVELAGVGEQYF.

By proportion, this clonotype is medium-sized. The rearrangement links TRBV30 to TRBJ2-5; TRBD1 agrees at 10 bases. CDR1 and CDR2 from the germline V gene are GTSNPN and SVGIG (reference sequence). V was clipped by 4 bases and J by 4 bases; unmatched bases: 3. This CDR3 comprises 13 residues. CDR3 residues: CAWKGDRGETQYF. The CDR3 DNA follows: TGTGCCTGGAAAGGGGACAGGGGAGAGACCCAGTACTTC.

This clonotype is termed medium-sized. This chain connects TRBV20-1 to TRBJ2-1, with D possibly being TRBD2 (7 bases). Trimming cost V 5 bases and J 10 bases, with 15 bases left between them. Germline lookup yields CDR1 DFQATT and CDR2 SNEGSKA (reference sequence). This CDR3 contains 12 residues. CDR3 bases: TGCAGTGCTGGACTAGGGGGGTTGGAGCAGTTCTTC. It encodes CSAGLGGLEQFF.

This clonotype is medium-sized by share. CDR3 sequence: CSASEFRETQYF. CDR3 coding DNA: TGCAGTGCTAGTGAGTTCCGCGAGACCCAGTACTTC. This chain joins TRBV20-1 and TRBJ2-5; D gene ambiguous. Germline V CDR1 and CDR2: DFQATT, SNEGSKA (reference sequence). The CDR3 totals 12 residues. Deletions cut 3 bases from V and 5 bases from J, with 10 bases between.

This clonotype is medium-sized (0.01 to 0.1%) in the sample. CDR3 sequence: CATTGGTEAFF. In DNA, the CDR3 is TGTGCCACCACTGGGGGTACTGAAGCTTTCTTT. The chain has TRBV10-3 and TRBJ1-1; D perhaps matches TRBD1 (5 bases). Germline lookup yields CDR1 ENHRY and CDR2 SYGVKD. CDR3 length: 11 residues. With 10 bases removed from V and 5 bases from J, the gap between germline ends came to 11 bases.

This clonotype is termed medium-sized (0.01 to 0.1%). The chain carries TRBV6-2 or TRBV6-3 and TRBJ2-5; D may correspond to TRBD1 or TRBD2 (7 bases each). Germline loops: CDR1 MNHEY, CDR2 SVGEGT. The CDR3 covers 17 residues. V was trimmed by 2 bases and J by 0 bases, leaving 16 bases between them. CDR3 DNA sequence: TGTGCCAGCAGTTACCCCCCGACAGGGAGGGACCAAGAGACCCAGTACTTC. This codes for CASSYPPTGRDQETQYF.

This clonotype is medium-sized in the sample. The V call is TRBV12-3 or TRBV12-4, the J call TRBJ2-7, with TRBD1 identical over 12 bases. The CDR3 is made up of 14 amino acids. Trimming took 6 bases from V and 9 from J; bases not matched to a gene: 9. CDR3 bases: TGTGCCAGCAGGTCCGGGACAGGGGGCTCTGGGCAGTACTTC. It codes for CASRSGTGGSGQYF.

This clonotype is labeled as medium-sized (0.01 to 0.1%). This chain uses TRBV6-1 with TRBJ2-5, with a weak D call TRBD1 (5 bases). In germline, CDR1 is MNHNS, CDR2 SASEGT. V was trimmed by 2 bases and J by 2 bases, leaving 12 bases between them. The CDR3 runs 15 residues. This CDR3 reads CASSEPGMSQETQYF. The DNA of the CDR3 is TGTGCCAGCAGTGAACCAGGGATGTCTCAAGAGACCCAGTACTTC.

About this clonotype itself: This may come from a read error, since a much larger clone is one base off. This chain links TRBV12-3 or TRBV12-4 with TRBJ2-2, with D perhaps TRBD2 (5 bases). CDR3 length equals 12 residues. CDR3 DNA: TGTGCCAGCAGGAGACAACCCGGGGAGCTGCTTTTT. As protein: CASRRQPGELLF.

By share, this clonotype ranks as medium-sized. J is TRBJ2-1 and V is TRBV20-1, with a possible D match to TRBD2 (6 bases). The germline gives CDR1 DFQATT, CDR2 SNEGSKA (reference sequence). Trimming left V 1 base short and J 8 bases short, with 18 bases between. This CDR3 is 15 amino acids long. As DNA, the CDR3 is TGCAGTGCTAGAGTCCCTCCCCGACTAGGGGATGAGCAGTTCTTC. This sequence encodes CSARVPPRLGDEQFF.

This chain links TRBV20-1 with TRBJ1-2; no definite D call. Trimming took off 5 bases at V and 8 bases at J, with 12 bases between the two ends. The germline gives CDR1 DFQATT, CDR2 SNEGSKA (reference sequence). The CDR3 has 11 amino acids. CDR3 loop: CSAQRGSGYTF. In nucleotides, the CDR3 is TGCAGTGCTCAACGAGGATCGGGCTACACCTTC.

The chain has TRBV6-5 and TRBJ1-2; 7 bases align to TRBD1. The germline CDR1 and CDR2 sequences are MNHEY and SVGAGI. The trim removed 6 bases at V and 4 bases at J, leaving 2 bases unmatched. The CDR3 runs to 12 residues. CDR3 DNA sequence: TGTGCCAGCAGCACAGGGGCCTATGGCTACACCTTC. Its protein is CASSTGAYGYTF.

This clonotype is medium-sized. The chain combines TRBV7-8 with TRBJ2-1; 7 positions agree with TRBD1. Germline V gene data show CDR1 as SGHVS and CDR2 as FQNEAQ. V shed 5 bases, J shed 6 bases, and the junction held 7 bases outside the gene matches. The CDR3 length is 14 residues. Here the CDR3 reads CASSTRDSRNEQFF. The CDR3 region has the DNA TGTGCCAGCAGCACGAGGGACAGCCGCAATGAGCAGTTCTTC.

By frequency in the sample, this clonotype is medium-sized. CDR3: CASSQSWTGESEQFF. The CDR3 DNA follows: TGTGCCAGCAGCCAATCCTGGACAGGGGAAAGTGAGCAGTTCTTC. This chain uses TRBV3-1 with TRBJ2-1; 9 bases map to TRBD1. V shed 2 bases and J 9 bases; nucleotides not matched to a gene: 8. CDR3 length equals 15 residues. CDR1 and CDR2 from the germline V gene are LGHDT and YNNKEL (reference sequence).

The table lists this clonotype with many counts. The rearrangement uses TRBV29-1 and TRBJ2-3; D gene unclear. V gave up 4 bases and J gave up 2 bases, with 7 bases separating them. Germline loops: CDR1 SQVTM, CDR2 ANQGSEA. This CDR3 is built from 12 residues. CDR3 loop: CSVALTTDTQYF. The CDR3 nucleotides are TGCAGCGTTGCCCTTACCACAGATACGCAGTATTTT.

This clonotype is categorized as medium-sized. The chain uses TRBV24-1 and TRBJ2-1; 9 nucleotides line up with TRBD1. This CDR3 has 15 residues. V lost 8 bases and J lost 6; bases outside the gene matches: 10. Per the germline V gene, CDR1 is KGHDR and CDR2 is SFDVKD. CDR3 protein: CATNSGTGRVNEQFF. CDR3 nucleotide sequence: TGTGCCACCAACTCCGGGACAGGGAGGGTCAATGAGCAGTTCTTC.

This clonotype is medium-sized. The chain combines TRBV3-1 with TRBJ2-5; D perhaps matches TRBD1 (5 bases). The V end lost 6 bases, the J end lost 5 bases, and 13 bases lay between the germline ends. This CDR3 comprises 13 residues. Germline V lookup: CDR1 LGHDT, CDR2 YNNKEL (reference sequence). The CDR3 here is CASRGPDMETQYF. CDR3 bases: TGTGCCAGCAGAGGCCCGGACATGGAGACCCAGTACTTC.

This clonotype is termed medium-sized (0.01 to 0.1%). This rearrangement joins TRBV15 to TRBJ2-2, with 9 bases identical to TRBD2. V lost 5 bases, J lost 5 bases, and 15 bases stayed unmatched. Germline CDR1 is LNHNV and CDR2 is YYDKDF (reference sequence). The CDR3 is 18 residues long. CDR3 amino acids: CATSRLGLAGAWTGELFF. Here the CDR3 DNA reads TGTGCCACCAGCCGGTTGGGATTAGCGGGAGCGTGGACCGGGGAGCTGTTTTTT. Complete variable domain (other parts from reference TRBV15 and TRBJ2-2): DAMVIQNPRYQVTQFGKPVTLSCSQTLNHNVMYWYQQKSSQAPKLLFHYYDKDFNNEADTPDNFQSRRPNTSFCFLDIRSPGLGDTAMYLCATSRLGLAGAWTGELFFGEGSRLTVL.

This clonotype was observed at least ten times. This chain joins TRBV27 and TRBJ2-7; 10 bases line up with TRBD2. J lost 4 bases, V lost 5 bases, and 5 bases had no gene match. CDR1 and CDR2 from the germline V gene are MNHEY and SMNVEV (reference sequence). CDR3 length: 14 residues. CDR3 DNA: TGTGCCAGCAGTCTACTAGCGGGGAATTACGAGCAGTACTTC. It specifies CASSLLAGNYEQYF.